This T cell receptor beta chain was retrieved from a study of cytomegalovirus exposure and HLA in healthy donors. Primers: 60 Vbeta forward and 13 Jbeta reverse. Measured with immunoSEQ multiplex PCR; TCRdb has only the in-frame clones, and not every one. The repertoire holds under 200,000 clones, around 80% seen once, with around 6.6% in the top ten. This clone was observed once. Its antigen is not identified. Findings and limits, study-wide: Some V segments, including TRBV6-2 and TRBV6-3, were excluded as indistinguishable. Most of the TCR beta V segments (in an earlier analysis) were productive either about 87% or about 30% of the time.

Trimming stripped 6 bases from V and 3 bases from J, with 17 bases between. The CDR3 length is 14 residues. Germline CDR1 is GTSNPN and CDR2 is SVGIG (reference sequence). This receptor was taken from a male donor in good health and CMV-seropositive. The V gene is TRBV30, the J gene TRBJ1-1, with D possibly TRBD1 on 6 matching bases. The sample comprised PBMCs. The CDR3 sequence: CACTGRTVYTEAFF. The CDR3 nucleotides are TGTGCCTGCACGGGGCGGACAGTCTACACTGAAGCTTTCTTT.